A single sample gave rise to the 11 T cell receptor beta chains below, sequenced in a study of neurological immune-mediated disorders. TCRdb redid the calling of the 5' RACE reads with MiXCR, one entry per CDR3 protein. The table shows 80,000 or so distinct CDR3 sequences, with 9.4% occurring only once. Input material: PBMCs. These receptors came from a man aged 50-59 years in good health.

This clonotype was recorded many times. This sequence joins TRBV19 and TRBJ1-5; D is unclear. Per the germline V gene, CDR1 is LNHDA and CDR2 is SQIVND (reference sequence). CDR3 size: 12 residues. Trimming removed 4 bases at V and 6 bases at J, with 7 bases between. The CDR3 region has the DNA TGTGCCAGTAGTAGGGTCCCTCAGCCCCAGCATTTT. Encoded protein: CASSRVPQPQHF.

The table lists this clonotype with many counts. The V call is TRBV5-1, the J call TRBJ2-5, with D perhaps matching TRBD2 (6 bases). CDR1 is SGHRS, CDR2 YFSETQ, per germline. The CDR3 consists of 15 residues. Trimming shortened V by 5 bases and J by 2 bases, and 16 bases separated the two germline ends. CDR3 region: CASRWSAGGQETQYF. For the CDR3, the DNA is TGCGCCAGCAGGTGGTCGGCCGGAGGGCAAGAGACCCAGTACTTC.

There are many counts of this clonotype. V is TRBV28 and J is TRBJ1-2; perhaps TRBD1 as D (6 bases). V lost 7 bases and J lost 2, with 14 bases in between. CDR1 MDHEN and CDR2 SYDVKM come from the germline V gene. The CDR3 totals 14 residues. CDR3 in amino acids: CASTQGGANYGYTF. For the CDR3, the DNA is TGTGCCAGCACGCAAGGGGGGGCGAACTATGGCTACACCTTC.

This clonotype was counted at least ten times. The V call is TRBV20-1, the J call TRBJ2-4; 8 bases agree with TRBD1. Germline assignment: CDR1 DFQATT and CDR2 SNEGSKA (reference sequence). V trimming: 4 bases; J trimming: 3 bases; junction bases outside the gene matches: 8. This CDR3 comprises 15 residues. The CDR3 DNA follows: TGCAGTGCTACCCAGGAACAGGGGGTCAAAAACATTCAGTACTTC. Its translation: CSATQEQGVKNIQYF.

This clonotype showed up many times. The chain is built from TRBV5-1 and TRBJ2-5, with D perhaps assigned TRBD1 or TRBD2 (5 bases each). The germline V gene encodes CDR1 SGHRS and CDR2 YFSETQ. The germline V and J ends were trimmed by 0 bases and 5 bases, with 17 bases remaining between them. The CDR3 length is 16 residues. The CDR3 loop reads CASSLADKPEGETQYF. DNA for the CDR3: TGCGCCAGCAGCTTGGCCGACAAGCCAGAGGGGGAGACCCAGTACTTC.

This clonotype was counted many times. The chain combines TRBV5-1 with TRBJ2-7; D unresolved. The V gene's germline CDR1 is SGHRS and CDR2 YFSETQ. CDR3 length: 13 residues. Between the trimmed V and J ends, which lost 0 bases and 1 base, there was a span of 5 bases. The CDR3 DNA sequence: TGCGCCAGCAGCTTGGTACCTTCCTACGAGCAGTACTTC. Protein product: CASSLVPSYEQYF.

This clonotype was picked up many times. Since a much larger clone is just one base distant, this may be a read error. The chain uses TRBV6-5 and TRBJ1-2, with no clear D. CDR3 length equals 14 residues. CDR1 is MNHEY, CDR2 SVGAGI, per germline. V gave up 0 bases and J gave up 3 bases, with 8 bases separating them. CDR3 residues: CASSYSRLDYGYTF. In nucleotides, the CDR3 is TGTGCCAGCAGTTACTCGAGACTGGACTATGGCTACACCTTC.

This clonotype was observed many times. The chain couples TRBV25-1 to TRBJ2-1; TRBD1 matches 7 bases. Germline CDR1 is MGHDK and CDR2 is SYGVNS. V lost 2 bases, J lost 7 bases, and 8 bases stayed unmatched. The CDR3 runs to 15 residues. CDR3 in amino acids: CASSETGAKENEQFF. The CDR3, as DNA: TGTGCCAGCAGTGAAACAGGGGCGAAGGAGAATGAGCAGTTCTTC.

This clonotype was found many times. The V call is TRBV5-1, the J call TRBJ2-1; either TRBD1 or TRBD2 may supply D (6 bases each). Per germline, CDR1 SGHRS and CDR2 YFSETQ. V lost 5 bases, J lost 10 bases, and 16 bases lay in between. The CDR3 has 13 amino acids. Here the CDR3 reads CASSTRGAGEQFF. In nucleotides, the CDR3 is TGCGCCAGCAGTACGAGGGGGGCGGGCGAGCAGTTCTTC.

This clonotype was counted ten times or more. This chain's CDR3 is CASSRQGSNYGYTF. The CDR3 DNA is TGTGCCAGCAGTCGACAGGGCTCTAACTATGGCTACACCTTC. The V gene is TRBV27, the J gene TRBJ1-2, with 7 bases lining up with TRBD1. V shed 5 bases and J 0 bases; nucleotides not matched to a gene: 3. The CDR3 loop spans 14 amino acids. The germline V gene has CDR1 MNHEY and CDR2 SMNVEV (reference sequence).

This clonotype was recorded many times. This sequence joins TRBV20-1 and TRBJ2-5, with TRBD2 matching 10 bases. The CDR3 loop spans 13 amino acids. Germline-derived CDR1 and CDR2 are DFQATT and SNEGSKA (reference sequence). The trim removed 2 bases at V and 5 bases at J, leaving 2 bases unmatched. CDR3 sequence (DNA): TGCAGTGCTAGACATAGCGGGGGGGAGACCCAGTACTTC. Translating gives CSARHSGGETQYF.